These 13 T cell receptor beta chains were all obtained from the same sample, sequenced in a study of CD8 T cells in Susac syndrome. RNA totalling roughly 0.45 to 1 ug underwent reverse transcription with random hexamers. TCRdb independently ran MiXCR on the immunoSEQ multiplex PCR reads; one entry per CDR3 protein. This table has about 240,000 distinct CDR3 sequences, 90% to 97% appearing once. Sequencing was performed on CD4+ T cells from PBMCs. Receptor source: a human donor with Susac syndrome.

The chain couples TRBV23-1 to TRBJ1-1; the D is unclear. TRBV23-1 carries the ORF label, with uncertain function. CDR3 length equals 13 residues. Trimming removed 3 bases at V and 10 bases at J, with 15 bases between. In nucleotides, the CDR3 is TGCGCCAGCAGTCATGCGCCAAACGAGGTAGCTTTCTTT. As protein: CASSHAPNEVAFF.

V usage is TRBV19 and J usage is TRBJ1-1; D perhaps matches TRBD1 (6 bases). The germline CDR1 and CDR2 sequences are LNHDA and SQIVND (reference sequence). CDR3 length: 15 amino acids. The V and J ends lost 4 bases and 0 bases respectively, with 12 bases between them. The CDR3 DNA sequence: TGTGCCAGTAGTAGACGGGACACCCTGAACACTGAAGCTTTCTTT. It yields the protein CASSRRDTLNTEAFF.

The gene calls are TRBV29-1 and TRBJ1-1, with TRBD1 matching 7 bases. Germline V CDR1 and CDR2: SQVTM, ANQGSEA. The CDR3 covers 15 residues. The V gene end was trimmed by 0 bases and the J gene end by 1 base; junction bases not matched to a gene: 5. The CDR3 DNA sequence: TGCAGCGTTGAAGAAGCGACAGGGACGAACACTGAAGCTTTCTTT. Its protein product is CSVEEATGTNTEAFF.

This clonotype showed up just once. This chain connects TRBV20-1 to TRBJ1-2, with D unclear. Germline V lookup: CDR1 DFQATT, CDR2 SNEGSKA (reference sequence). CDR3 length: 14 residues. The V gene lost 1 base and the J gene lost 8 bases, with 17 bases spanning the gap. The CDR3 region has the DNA TGCAGTGCTAGAGTTCAGGACTGGGGTAACGGCTACACCTTC. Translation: CSARVQDWGNGYTF.

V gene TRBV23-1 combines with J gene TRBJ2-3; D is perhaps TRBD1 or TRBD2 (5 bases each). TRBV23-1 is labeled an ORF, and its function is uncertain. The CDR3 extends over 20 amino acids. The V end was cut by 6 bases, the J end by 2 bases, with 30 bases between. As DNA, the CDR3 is TGCGCCAGCAGCCCACTGTGGAGAGCGGTCGGGGACGGAAACACAGATACGCAGTATTTT. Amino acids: CASSPLWRAVGDGNTDTQYF.

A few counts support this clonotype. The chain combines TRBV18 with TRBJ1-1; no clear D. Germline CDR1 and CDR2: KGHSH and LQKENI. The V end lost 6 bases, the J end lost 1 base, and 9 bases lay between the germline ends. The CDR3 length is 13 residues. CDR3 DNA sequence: TGTGCCAGCTCGGAGAACAGGAACACTGAAGCTTTCTTT. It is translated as CASSENRNTEAFF.

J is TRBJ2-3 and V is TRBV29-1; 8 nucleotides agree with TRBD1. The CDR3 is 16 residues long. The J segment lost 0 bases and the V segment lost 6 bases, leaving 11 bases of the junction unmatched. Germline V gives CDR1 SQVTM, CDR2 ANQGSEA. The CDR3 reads CSVRGPLASSTDTQYF. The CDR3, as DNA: TGCAGCGTCAGGGGGCCACTTGCCTCTAGCACAGATACGCAGTATTTT.

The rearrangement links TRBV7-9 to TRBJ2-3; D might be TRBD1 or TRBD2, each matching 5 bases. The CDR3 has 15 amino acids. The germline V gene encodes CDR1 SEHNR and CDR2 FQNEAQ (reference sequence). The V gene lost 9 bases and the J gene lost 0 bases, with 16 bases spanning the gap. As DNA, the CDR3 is TGTGCCAGTCCGTCGGGGCTGTCGAGCACAGATACGCAGTATTTT. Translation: CASPSGLSSTDTQYF.

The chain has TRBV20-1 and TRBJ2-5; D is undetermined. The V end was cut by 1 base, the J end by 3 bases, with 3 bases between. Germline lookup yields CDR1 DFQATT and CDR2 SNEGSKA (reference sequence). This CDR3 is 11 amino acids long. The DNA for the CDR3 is TGCAGTGCTAGAGCCGAAGAGACCCAGTACTTC. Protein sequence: CSARAEETQYF.

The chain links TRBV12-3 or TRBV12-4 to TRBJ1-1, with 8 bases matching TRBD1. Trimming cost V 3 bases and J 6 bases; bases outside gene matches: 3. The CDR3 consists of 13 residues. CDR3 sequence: CASSFRTGPEAFF. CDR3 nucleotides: TGTGCCAGCAGTTTTCGGACAGGGCCTGAAGCTTTCTTT.

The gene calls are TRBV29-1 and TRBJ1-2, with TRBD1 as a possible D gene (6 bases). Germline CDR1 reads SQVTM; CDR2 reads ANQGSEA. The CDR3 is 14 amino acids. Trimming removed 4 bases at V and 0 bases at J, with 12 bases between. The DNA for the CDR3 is TGCAGCGTTGCAGGGGCCTCCTCTAACTATGGCTACACCTTC. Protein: CSVAGASSNYGYTF. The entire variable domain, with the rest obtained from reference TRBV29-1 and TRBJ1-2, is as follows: SAVISQKPSRDICQRGTSLTIQCQVDSQVTMMFWYRQQPGQSLTLIATANQGSEATYESGFVIDKFPISRPNLTFSTLTVSNMSPEDSSIYLCSVAGASSNYGYTFGSGTRLTVV.

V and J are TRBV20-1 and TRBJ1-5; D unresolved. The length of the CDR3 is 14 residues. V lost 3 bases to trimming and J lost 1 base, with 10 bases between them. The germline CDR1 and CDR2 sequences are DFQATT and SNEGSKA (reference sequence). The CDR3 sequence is CSAREIGSNQPQHF. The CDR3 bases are TGCAGTGCTAGGGAGATCGGGAGCAATCAGCCCCAGCATTTT.

The CDR3 region is CASSNRRVRNTEAFF. The CDR3 region has the DNA TGTGCCAGCAGCAACAGGCGGGTCCGTAACACTGAAGCTTTCTTT. The chain couples TRBV21-1 to TRBJ1-1. TRBV21-1 is an annotated pseudogene. This CDR3 has 15 amino acids.